Presented here are 5 T cell receptor beta chains from one specimen sequenced in a study of identical twins. From the 5' RACE reads, TCRdb called clonotypes with MiXCR, one entry per CDR3 protein. The sample yields more than 400,000 distinct CDR3 sequences, 15% seen once. These data were also reused for a study on yellow fever vaccine responses in identical twins.

What was sequenced was CD4+ T cells sorted from blood. These receptors were collected from a woman aged 18-35 years in good health.

In its sample, this clonotype was seen a few times. This chain links TRBV10-3 with TRBJ1-2, with a tentative D call TRBD1 (5 bases). Germline V gene lookup returns CDR1 ENHRY and CDR2 SYGVKD. CDR3 size: 14 residues. Deletions cut 7 bases from V and 5 bases from J, with 17 bases between. The CDR3 is CAITGDQGVYGYTF. In nucleotides, the CDR3 is TGTGCCATCACCGGGGACCAGGGAGTTTATGGCTACACCTTC.

There are a few counts of this clonotype. V gene TRBV3-1 combines with J gene TRBJ1-1; D may be TRBD1 (5 bases). CDR1 LGHDT and CDR2 YNNKEL come from the germline V gene (reference sequence). V was trimmed by 7 bases and J by 0 bases, leaving 21 bases between them. This CDR3 comprises 17 residues. CDR3 loop: CASTAHRYGGMNTEAFF. The CDR3 bases are TGTGCCAGCACCGCCCACAGGTACGGGGGGATGAACACTGAAGCTTTCTTT.

In its sample, this clonotype was seen many times. This chain links TRBV20-1 with TRBJ2-5, with D tentatively TRBD1 (6 bases). The CDR3 is 13 residues long. Germline CDR1 is DFQATT and CDR2 is SNEGSKA (reference sequence). The V end was cut by 6 bases, the J end by 5 bases, with 16 bases between. CDR3 residues: CSAAQGLKETQYF. In DNA, the CDR3 is TGCAGTGCAGCACAGGGATTGAAGGAGACCCAGTACTTC.

This clonotype was counted at least ten times. The chain uses TRBV10-3 and TRBJ2-3, with TRBD2 identical over 14 bases. The CDR3 extends over 19 amino acids. The germline V gene encodes CDR1 ENHRY and CDR2 SYGVKD. Trimming at V came to 0 bases and at J to 2 bases, leaving 7 bases not matched to a gene. CDR3 amino acids: CAISESGLAGGRVTDTQYF. The CDR3 nucleotides are TGTGCCATCAGTGAGTCCGGACTAGCGGGGGGCCGAGTCACAGATACGCAGTATTTT.

There are a few counts of this clonotype. The CDR3 bases are TGTGCCAGCGGGCCCCTGGGCAGTTCCTACGAGCAGTACGTC. Its translation is CASGPLGSSYEQYV. The chain uses TRBV6-2 or TRBV6-3 and TRBJ2-7; D remains unclear. CDR1 and CDR2 from the germline V gene are MNHEY and SVGEGT. Trimming left V 8 bases short and J 1 base short, with 15 bases between. The CDR3 length is 14 residues.